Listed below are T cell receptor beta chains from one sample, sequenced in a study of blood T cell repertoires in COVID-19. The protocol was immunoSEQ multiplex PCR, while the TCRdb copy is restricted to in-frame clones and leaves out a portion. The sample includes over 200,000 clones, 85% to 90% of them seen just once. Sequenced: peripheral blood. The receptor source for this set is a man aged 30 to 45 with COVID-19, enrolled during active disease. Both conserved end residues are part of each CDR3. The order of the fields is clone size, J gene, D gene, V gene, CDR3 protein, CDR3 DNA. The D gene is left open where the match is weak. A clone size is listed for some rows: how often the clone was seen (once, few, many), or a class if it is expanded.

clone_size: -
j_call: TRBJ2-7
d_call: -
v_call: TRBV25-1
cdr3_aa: CASSAGGSSYEQYF
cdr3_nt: TGTGCCAGCAGTGCGGGTGGCAGCTCCTACGAGCAGTACTTC

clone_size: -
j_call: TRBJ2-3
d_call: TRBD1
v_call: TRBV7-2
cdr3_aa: CASSLGGQGPADTQYF
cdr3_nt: TGTGCCAGCAGCTTAGGGGGACAGGGGCCAGCAGATACGCAGTATTTT

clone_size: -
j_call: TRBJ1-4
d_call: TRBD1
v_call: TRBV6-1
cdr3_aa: CASSEAQGAVREKLFF
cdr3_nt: TGTGCCAGCAGTGAAGCGCAGGGGGCGGTCAGAGAAAAACTGTTTTTT

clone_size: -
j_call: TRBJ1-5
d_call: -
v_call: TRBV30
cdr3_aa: CAWSVRSGAINQPQHF
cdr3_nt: TGTGCCTGGAGTGTACGGTCAGGCGCCATCAATCAGCCCCAGCATTTT

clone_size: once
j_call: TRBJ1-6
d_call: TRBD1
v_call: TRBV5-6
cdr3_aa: CASSSQGNNSPLHF
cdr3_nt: TGTGCCAGCAGCTCACAGGGGAACAATTCACCCCTCCACTTT

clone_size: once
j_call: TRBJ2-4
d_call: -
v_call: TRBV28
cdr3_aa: CASSLLQGIAKNIQYF
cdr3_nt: TGTGCCAGCAGTTTATTACAGGGAATAGCCAAAAACATTCAGTACTTC

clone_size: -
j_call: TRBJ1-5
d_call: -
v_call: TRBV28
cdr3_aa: CASSTGLNQPQHF
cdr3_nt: TGTGCCAGCAGTACAGGGCTAAATCAGCCCCAGCATTTT

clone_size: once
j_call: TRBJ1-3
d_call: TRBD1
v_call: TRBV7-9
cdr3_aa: CASSLKDRENTIYF
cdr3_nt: TGTGCCAGCAGCTTAAAGGACAGGGAAAACACCATATATTTT

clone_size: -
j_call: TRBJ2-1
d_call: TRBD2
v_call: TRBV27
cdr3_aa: CASSFDRSGSGSEQFF
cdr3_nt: TGTGCCAGCAGTTTCGACCGTAGCGGGAGCGGTAGTGAGCAGTTCTTC

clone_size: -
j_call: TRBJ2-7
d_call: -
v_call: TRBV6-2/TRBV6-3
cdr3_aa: CASSYGGAPYEQYF
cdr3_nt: TGTGCCAGCAGTTACGGTGGGGCGCCCTACGAGCAGTACTTC

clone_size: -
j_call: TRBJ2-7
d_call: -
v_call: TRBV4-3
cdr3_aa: CASSQEGTGGREQYF
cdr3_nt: TGCGCCAGCAGCCAAGAAGGTACCGGGGGGCGCGAGCAGTACTTC

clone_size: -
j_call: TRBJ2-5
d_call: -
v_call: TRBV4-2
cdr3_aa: CASSQEVGPVAQYF
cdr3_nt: TGTGCCAGCAGCCAAGAGGTGGGGCCTGTCGCCCAGTACTTC

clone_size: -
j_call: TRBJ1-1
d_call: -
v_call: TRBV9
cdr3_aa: CASSVGGSLNTEAFF
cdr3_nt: TGTGCCAGCAGCGTAGGCGGGAGTCTGAACACTGAAGCTTTCTTT

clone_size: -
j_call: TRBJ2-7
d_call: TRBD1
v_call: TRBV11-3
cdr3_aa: CASSRRYGQGSYEQYF
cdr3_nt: TGTGCCAGCAGCCGACGCTATGGACAGGGCTCCTACGAGCAGTACTTC

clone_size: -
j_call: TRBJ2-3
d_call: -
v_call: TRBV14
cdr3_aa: CASSQDDWAGRVADTQYF
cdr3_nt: TGTGCCAGCAGCCAAGATGATTGGGCGGGACGTGTGGCAGATACGCAGTATTTT

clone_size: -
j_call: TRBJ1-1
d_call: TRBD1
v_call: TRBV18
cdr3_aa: CASSSGQVTEAFF
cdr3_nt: TGTGCCAGCTCATCGGGACAGGTCACTGAAGCTTTCTTT

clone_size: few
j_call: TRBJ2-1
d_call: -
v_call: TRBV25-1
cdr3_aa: CASSEMGGNEQFF
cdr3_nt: TGTGCCAGCAGTGAAATGGGGGGCAATGAGCAGTTCTTC

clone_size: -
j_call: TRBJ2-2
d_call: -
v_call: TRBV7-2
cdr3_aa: CASSLGANTGELFF
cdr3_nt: TGTGCCAGCAGCTTAGGAGCGAACACCGGGGAGCTGTTTTTT

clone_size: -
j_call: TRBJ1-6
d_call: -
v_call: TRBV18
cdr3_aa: CASSPLTGNDSPLHF
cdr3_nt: TGTGCCAGCTCACCGCTCACAGGGAACGATTCACCCCTCCACTTT

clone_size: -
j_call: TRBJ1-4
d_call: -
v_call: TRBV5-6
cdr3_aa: CASSLAANLAANEKLFF
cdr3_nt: TGTGCCAGCAGCTTGGCGGCCAATTTAGCGGCTAATGAAAAACTGTTTTTT

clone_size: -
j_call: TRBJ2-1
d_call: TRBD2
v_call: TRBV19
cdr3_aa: CASTPGLAFDNEQFF
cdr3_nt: TGTGCCAGTACTCCGGGACTAGCCTTCGACAATGAGCAGTTCTTC

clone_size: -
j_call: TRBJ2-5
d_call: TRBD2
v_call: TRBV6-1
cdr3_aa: CASSERSTSGGAQETQYF
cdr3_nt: TGTGCCAGCAGTGAAAGAAGTACTAGCGGGGGGGCCCAGGAGACCCAGTACTTC

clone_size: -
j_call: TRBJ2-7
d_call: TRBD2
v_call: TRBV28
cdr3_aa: CASGGRPSEQYF
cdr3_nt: TGTGCCAGTGGCGGGAGACCGAGCGAGCAGTACTTC

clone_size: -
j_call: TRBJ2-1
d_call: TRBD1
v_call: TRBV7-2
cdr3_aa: CASSFDRGSYNEQFF
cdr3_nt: TGTGCCAGCAGCTTCGACAGGGGGTCCTACAATGAGCAGTTCTTC

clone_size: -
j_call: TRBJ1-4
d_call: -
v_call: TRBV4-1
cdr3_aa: CASSQGLTGLTNEKLFF
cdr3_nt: TGCGCCAGCAGCCAAGGGCTTACAGGTCTAACTAATGAAAAACTGTTTTTT

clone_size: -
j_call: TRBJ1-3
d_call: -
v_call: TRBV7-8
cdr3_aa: CASGGTGGNTIYF
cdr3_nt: TGTGCCAGCGGAGGAACAGGGGGAAACACCATATATTTT

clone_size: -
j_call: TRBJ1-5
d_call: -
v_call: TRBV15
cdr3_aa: CATSRGGARAYSNQPQHF
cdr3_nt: TGTGCCACCAGCAGAGGGGGAGCGAGAGCCTATAGCAATCAGCCCCAGCATTTT

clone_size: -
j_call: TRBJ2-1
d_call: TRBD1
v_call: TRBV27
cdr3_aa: CASSRTDRGINEQFF
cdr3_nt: TGTGCCAGCAGTCGGACAGACAGGGGGATCAATGAGCAGTTCTTC

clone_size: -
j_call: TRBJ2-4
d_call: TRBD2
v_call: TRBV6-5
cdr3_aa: CATRWGRADIQYF
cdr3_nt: TGTGCCACCCGTTGGGGGAGGGCTGACATTCAGTACTTC

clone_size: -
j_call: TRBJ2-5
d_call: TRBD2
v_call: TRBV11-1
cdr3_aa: CASSFMGGKETQYF
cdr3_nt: TGTGCCAGCAGCTTTATGGGGGGGAAAGAGACCCAGTACTTC

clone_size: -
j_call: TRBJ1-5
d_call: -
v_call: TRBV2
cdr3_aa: CASSGQRNQPQHF
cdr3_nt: TGTGCCAGCAGTGGACAAAGAAATCAGCCCCAGCATTTT

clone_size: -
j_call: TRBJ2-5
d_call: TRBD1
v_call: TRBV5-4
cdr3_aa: CASSLGWTGEKTQYF
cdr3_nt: TGTGCCAGCAGCTTGGGTTGGACAGGGGAAAAGACCCAGTACTTC

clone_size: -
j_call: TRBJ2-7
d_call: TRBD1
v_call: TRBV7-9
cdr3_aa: CASSPGQGPYEQYF
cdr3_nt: TGTGCCAGCAGCCCCGGACAGGGTCCTTACGAGCAGTACTTC

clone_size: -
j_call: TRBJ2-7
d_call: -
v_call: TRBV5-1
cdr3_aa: CASSLTGTTYEQYF
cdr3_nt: TGCGCCAGCAGCTTAACCGGGACAACCTACGAGCAGTACTTC

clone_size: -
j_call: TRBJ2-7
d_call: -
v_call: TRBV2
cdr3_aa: CASRRDPSYEQYF
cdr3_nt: TGTGCCAGCAGGCGGGACCCCTCCTACGAGCAGTACTTC

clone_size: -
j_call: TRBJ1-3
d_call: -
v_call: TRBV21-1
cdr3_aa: CASSRGWSLSGNTIYF
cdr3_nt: TGTGCCAGCAGTAGGGGATGGTCCCTCTCTGGAAACACCATATATTTT

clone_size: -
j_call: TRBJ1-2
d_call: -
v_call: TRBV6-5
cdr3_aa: CASSQEYRRGYTF
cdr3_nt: TGTGCCAGCAGCCAAGAGTACCGTAGAGGCTACACCTTC

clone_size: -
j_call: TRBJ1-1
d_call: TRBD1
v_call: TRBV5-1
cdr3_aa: CASSAEQGANTEAFF
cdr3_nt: TGCGCCAGCAGCGCCGAACAGGGGGCTAACACTGAAGCTTTCTTT

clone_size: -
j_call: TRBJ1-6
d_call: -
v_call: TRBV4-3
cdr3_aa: CASSQRQSSYNSPLHF
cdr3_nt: TGCGCCAGCAGCCAGAGACAGAGCTCCTATAATTCACCCCTCCACTTT

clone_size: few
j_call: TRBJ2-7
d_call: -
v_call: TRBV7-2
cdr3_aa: CASSLTGYEQYF
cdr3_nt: TGTGCCAGCAGCTTAACAGGGTACGAGCAGTACTTC

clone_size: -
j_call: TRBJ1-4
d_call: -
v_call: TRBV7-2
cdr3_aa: CASSLMVTGFEKLFF
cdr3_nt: TGTGCCAGCAGCTTAATGGTAACAGGATTTGAAAAACTGTTTTTT

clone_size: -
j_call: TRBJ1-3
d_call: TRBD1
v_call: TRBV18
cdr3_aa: CASSAQTGGSGNTIYF
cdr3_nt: TGTGCCAGCTCAGCCCAGACAGGGGGATCTGGAAACACCATATATTTT

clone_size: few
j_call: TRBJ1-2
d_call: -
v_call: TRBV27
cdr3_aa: CASSLSGLYGYTF
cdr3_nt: TGTGCCAGCAGTTTATCCGGTTTATATGGCTACACCTTC

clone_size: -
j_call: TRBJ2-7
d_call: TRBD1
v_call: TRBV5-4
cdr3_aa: CASSRDRISYEQYF
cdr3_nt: TGTGCCAGCAGCCGGGACAGAATCTCCTACGAGCAGTACTTC

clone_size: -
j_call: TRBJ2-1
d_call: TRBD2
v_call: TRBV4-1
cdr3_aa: CASSRSHGGGSNEQFF
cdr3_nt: TGCGCCAGCAGCCGAAGCCACGGGGGGGGTTCGAATGAGCAGTTCTTC